This T cell receptor (beta chain) was identified during a study of cytomegalovirus exposure and HLA in healthy donors. Study information: A preliminary data release comprised around 85 million unique TCRs obtained from HLA-typed donors.

It was with 60 Vbeta and 13 Jbeta primers that the PCR ran. Libraries were prepared by immunoSEQ multiplex PCR; TCRdb keeps only in-frame clonotypes and omits some of them. This table holds some 150,000 clones, over 60% found once. Trimming at V came to 5 bases and at J to 3 bases, leaving 12 bases not matched to a gene. CDR1 and CDR2 (germline): GTSNPN, SVGIG (reference sequence). The CDR3 has 16 residues. Each of the donors was a healthy bone marrow donor. Study-wide findings and caveats: According to reports, the classifier identified cytomegalovirus status with high specificity and sensitivity. Productive status was seen about 87% or about 30% of the time for most TCR beta V segments in an earlier analysis.

A remark on this clone: Its matching antigen is unknown.

The TCR originated in a woman aged 40 to 50 in good health and CMV-seronegative. Sequencing was performed on PBMCs. This rearrangement joins TRBV30 to TRBJ2-1; 8 nucleotides align to TRBD1. This chain's CDR3 is CAWAKPFGQGYNEQFF. CDR3 coding DNA: TGTGCCTGGGCAAAACCCTTTGGACAGGGCTACAATGAGCAGTTCTTC.